This T cell receptor beta chain was captured by sequencing in a study of T cell responses to AZD1222 COVID-19 vaccine. General study findings and limits: Spike-specific TCR breadth and depth were elevated following two AZD1222 doses. CD4 TCRs linked to vaccination spanned spike, dominating at 160-218 and 743-854.

About this clone: Its matching antigen is unknown.

J was trimmed by 5 bases and V by 5 bases; bases with no gene match: 12. The CDR3 totals 15 residues. Germline V gene data show CDR1 as SGHVS and CDR2 as FQNEAQ. Assay used: immunoSEQ multiplex PCR; TCRdb lists only in-frame clones, some missing. The sample gives approximately 50,000 clones, 70% to 90% of which show up once; around 7% is in the top ten. The chain is built from TRBV7-8 and TRBJ2-7; TRBD1 aligns across 7 bases. The sample in question was peripheral blood, obtained 28 days after the second AZD1222 dose. The source of this sequence is an adult who received the AZD1222 COVID-19 vaccine. For the CDR3, the DNA is TGTGCCAGCAGCGCGAAGACGGACAGGCCCAACGAGCAGTACTTC. Translating it yields CASSAKTDRPNEQYF.